The 6 T cell receptor beta chains reported below all come from one sample, sequenced in a study of blood T cell repertoires in COVID-19. Assay used: immunoSEQ multiplex PCR; TCRdb lists only in-frame clones, some missing. The table includes about 110,000 clones, nearly 90% detected once. Sequenced: peripheral blood. These receptors were obtained from a human donor in a cohort sampled during active COVID-19.

The V call is TRBV11-2, the J call TRBJ2-1, with 8 bases aligning to TRBD2. The V and J ends lost 1 base and 7 bases, in that order; junction bases with no gene match: 3. Germline V gene lookup returns CDR1 SGHAT and CDR2 FQNNGV. The CDR3 extends over 14 amino acids. The CDR3 region is CASSLGGRINEQFF. CDR3 nucleotides: TGTGCCAGCAGCTTAGGCGGGAGGATAAATGAGCAGTTCTTC.

This chain links TRBV4-2 with TRBJ2-3, with 7 bases identical to TRBD1. The V and J ends lost 3 bases and 8 bases, in that order; junction bases with no gene match: 14. Looked up from germline, CDR1 is LGHNA and CDR2 is YNFKEQ. This CDR3 region has 16 residues. DNA for the CDR3: TGTGCCAGCAGCCAGGGAGTCCGGGACAGACAGGGTACGCAGTATTTT. It encodes CASSQGVRDRQGTQYF.

The rearrangement uses TRBV6-6 and TRBJ2-1, with 9 bases identical to TRBD2. The trim removed 6 bases at V and 15 bases at J, leaving 9 bases unmatched. CDR3 length: 12 amino acids. Per germline, CDR1 MNHNY and CDR2 SVGAGI (reference sequence). The CDR3 DNA reads as TGTGCCAGCAGAACCGGGACTAGCCTGTTGTTCTTC. Translated, it gives CASRTGTSLLFF.

V and J are TRBV4-1 and TRBJ1-4; maybe TRBD1 (5 bases). V was clipped by 3 bases and J by 8 bases, with 16 bases between them. Germline lookup yields CDR1 MGHRA and CDR2 YSYEKL. The CDR3 runs to 15 residues. Here the CDR3 reads CASSQPNPGGEKLFF. The DNA for the CDR3 is TGCGCCAGCAGCCAGCCTAACCCCGGGGGGGAAAAACTGTTTTTT.

The chain is built from TRBV6-5 and TRBJ2-5; 13 positions match TRBD2. The CDR3 sequence is 14 residues long. With V trimmed by 5 bases and J by 10 bases, 7 bases remained unmatched. Germline V gives CDR1 MNHEY, CDR2 SVGAGI. The CDR3 loop is CASSLGTSGMFQYF. DNA for the CDR3: TGTGCCAGCAGTCTTGGGACTAGCGGGATGTTCCAGTACTTC.

CDR3 residues: CASSEQGNTEAFF. In DNA form, the CDR3 reads TGTGCCAGCAGTGAACAGGGAAACACTGAAGCTTTCTTT. The genes are TRBV25-1 and TRBJ1-1; D may be TRBD1 (5 bases). Between the trimmed V and J ends, which lost 2 bases and 2 bases, there was a span of 6 bases. From germline, CDR1 is MGHDK and CDR2 SYGVNS. The CDR3 has 13 residues. The variable domain in full, with the rest retrieved from reference TRBV25-1 and TRBJ1-1, is EADIYQTPRYLVIGTGKKITLECSQTMGHDKMYWYQQDPGMELHLIHYSYGVNSTEKGDLSSESTVSRIRTEHFPLTLESARPSHTSQYLCASSEQGNTEAFFGQGTRLTVV.